Listed below are T cell receptor beta chains from one sample, sequenced in a study of Graves' ophthalmopathy and Graves' hyperthyroidism. TCRdb recomputed calls from the multiplex PCR reads with MiXCR, one row per CDR3 protein. Among about 220,000 distinct CDR3 sequences listed, 20% to 25% were seen once. The sample consisted of peripheral blood. These receptors were obtained from a woman in her 50s with Graves' ophthalmopathy. Both conserved end residues are part of each CDR3. Each record gives: V gene, J gene, clone size, D gene, CDR3 protein, CDR3 DNA. A D gene is named only where the DNA matches it firmly. The listing skips clone size in some rows; elsewhere it reads once, few, many or a size class.

V gene: TRBV24-1; J gene: TRBJ2-5; clone size: many; D gene: -; CDR3 protein: CATSDLQDRQETQYF; CDR3 DNA: TGTGCCACCAGTGATTTGCAAGACAGACAAGAGACCCAGTACTTC
V gene: TRBV27; J gene: TRBJ2-7; clone size: many; D gene: TRBD1; CDR3 protein: CASSSPTGGPYEQYF; CDR3 DNA: TGTGCCAGCAGTTCGCCTACAGGGGGGCCCTACGAGCAGTACTTC
V gene: TRBV20-1; J gene: TRBJ2-7; clone size: -; D gene: -; CDR3 protein: CSARRENLVYEQYF; CDR3 DNA: TGCAGTGCAAGACGGGAGAACCTTGTATACGAGCAGTACTTC
V gene: TRBV19; J gene: TRBJ1-2; clone size: many; D gene: -; CDR3 protein: CASSSLQGRGYTF; CDR3 DNA: TGTGCCAGTAGTAGTCTCCAGGGCCGTGGCTACACCTTC
V gene: TRBV5-1; J gene: TRBJ2-2; clone size: many; D gene: TRBD1; CDR3 protein: CASSLAGTASNTGELFF; CDR3 DNA: TGCGCCAGCAGCTTGGCTGGGACAGCGAGCAACACCGGGGAGCTGTTTTTT
V gene: TRBV5-1; J gene: TRBJ2-1; clone size: -; D gene: TRBD2; CDR3 protein: CASSLALAGGPWGNEQFF; CDR3 DNA: TGCGCCAGCAGCTTGGCACTAGCGGGAGGGCCATGGGGGAATGAGCAGTTCTTC
V gene: TRBV19; J gene: TRBJ1-4; clone size: many; D gene: TRBD1; CDR3 protein: CASSIRTGANEKLFF; CDR3 DNA: TGTGCCAGTAGTATACGGACAGGGGCTAATGAAAAACTGTTTTTT
V gene: TRBV7-9; J gene: TRBJ2-5; clone size: many; D gene: -; CDR3 protein: CATKGTVQETQYF; CDR3 DNA: TGTGCCACGAAAGGGACGGTCCAAGAGACCCAGTACTTC
V gene: TRBV27; J gene: TRBJ1-2; clone size: many; D gene: TRBD1; CDR3 protein: CASRSGGLYGYTF; CDR3 DNA: TGTGCCAGCAGATCAGGGGGCTTATATGGCTACACCTTC
V gene: TRBV20-1; J gene: TRBJ2-5; clone size: few; D gene: -; CDR3 protein: CSAISRETQYF; CDR3 DNA: TGCAGTGCTATTTCCCGAGAGACCCAGTACTTC
V gene: TRBV20-1; J gene: TRBJ2-5; clone size: many; D gene: -; CDR3 protein: CSASSPGQRIQETQYF; CDR3 DNA: TGCAGTGCTAGTTCTCCCGGACAGCGCATCCAAGAGACCCAGTACTTC
V gene: TRBV20-1; J gene: TRBJ2-3; clone size: -; D gene: TRBD1; CDR3 protein: CSVPRGTGTSADTQYF; CDR3 DNA: TGCAGTGTCCCACGAGGGACAGGTACCAGTGCAGATACGCAGTATTTT
V gene: TRBV28; J gene: TRBJ2-3; clone size: many; D gene: -; CDR3 protein: CASRLPGRPDTQYF; CDR3 DNA: TGTGCCAGCAGACTCCCGGGACGCCCAGATACGCAGTATTTT
V gene: TRBV24-1; J gene: TRBJ2-2; clone size: -; D gene: TRBD1; CDR3 protein: CATSARDRATGELFF; CDR3 DNA: TGTGCCACCAGTGCCAGAGACAGGGCAACCGGGGAGCTGTTTTTT
V gene: TRBV29-1; J gene: TRBJ2-2; clone size: few; D gene: -; CDR3 protein: CSAHHTNTGELFF; CDR3 DNA: TGCAGCGCGCACCATACGAACACCGGGGAGCTGTTTTTT
V gene: TRBV3-1; J gene: TRBJ1-5; clone size: many; D gene: -; CDR3 protein: CASSQAYSNQPQHF; CDR3 DNA: TGTGCCAGCAGCCAAGCCTATAGCAATCAGCCCCAGCATTTT
V gene: TRBV19; J gene: TRBJ2-7; clone size: many; D gene: TRBD1; CDR3 protein: CASSVTGAPSYEQYF; CDR3 DNA: TGTGCCAGTAGTGTAACAGGGGCCCCCTCCTACGAGCAGTACTTC
V gene: TRBV30; J gene: TRBJ2-3; clone size: -; D gene: -; CDR3 protein: CAWSRQVDQPQYF; CDR3 DNA: TGTGCCTGGAGTCGTCAGGTAGATCAGCCCCAGTATTTT
V gene: TRBV24-1; J gene: TRBJ2-5; clone size: once; D gene: -; CDR3 protein: CATSDPRRLETQYF; CDR3 DNA: TGTGCCACCAGTGATCCCCGCCGCTTAGAGACCCAGTACTTC
V gene: TRBV6-1; J gene: TRBJ1-5; clone size: many; D gene: -; CDR3 protein: CASSATIRGDQPQHF; CDR3 DNA: TGTGCCAGCAGTGCGACCATCAGAGGGGATCAGCCCCAGCATTTT
V gene: TRBV7-6; J gene: TRBJ2-5; clone size: many; D gene: -; CDR3 protein: CASSPNRQGQETQYF; CDR3 DNA: TGTGCCAGCAGCCCCAATAGGCAGGGCCAAGAGACCCAGTACTTC
V gene: TRBV11-1; J gene: TRBJ1-2; clone size: -; D gene: TRBD1; CDR3 protein: CASSFTGQGFNYGYTF; CDR3 DNA: TGTGCCAGCAGCTTTACTGGACAGGGATTTAACTATGGCTACACCTTC
V gene: TRBV20-1; J gene: TRBJ2-5; clone size: -; D gene: -; CDR3 protein: CSAKETQYF; CDR3 DNA: TGCAGTGCTAAGGAGACCCAGTACTTC
V gene: TRBV28; J gene: TRBJ1-1; clone size: -; D gene: TRBD1; CDR3 protein: CATEGQGTEAFF; CDR3 DNA: TGTGCCACCGAAGGACAGGGGACTGAAGCTTTCTTT
V gene: TRBV10-1; J gene: TRBJ2-5; clone size: many; D gene: -; CDR3 protein: CASSESGGGPQETQYF; CDR3 DNA: TGCGCCAGCAGTGAGTCGGGGGGGGGGCCTCAAGAGACCCAGTACTTC
V gene: TRBV7-2; J gene: TRBJ2-7; clone size: many; D gene: -; CDR3 protein: CASSLRDEQYF; CDR3 DNA: TGTGCCAGCAGCTTAAGGGACGAGCAGTACTTC
V gene: TRBV15; J gene: TRBJ2-7; clone size: many; D gene: -; CDR3 protein: CATRHAYYEQYF; CDR3 DNA: TGTGCCACCCGACACGCATACTACGAGCAGTACTTC
V gene: TRBV27; J gene: TRBJ2-7; clone size: many; D gene: TRBD2; CDR3 protein: CASSLSLHKLANYEQYF; CDR3 DNA: TGTGCCAGCAGTTTATCCCTCCACAAACTAGCGAACTACGAGCAGTACTTC
V gene: TRBV6-2/TRBV6-3; J gene: TRBJ2-7; clone size: many; D gene: -; CDR3 protein: CASSPSGWEDEQYF; CDR3 DNA: TGTGCCAGCAGTCCTTCGGGGTGGGAGGACGAGCAGTACTTC
V gene: TRBV28; J gene: TRBJ1-1; clone size: -; D gene: -; CDR3 protein: CASRPYKNTEAFF; CDR3 DNA: TGTGCCAGCAGACCTTACAAGAACACTGAAGCTTTCTTT
V gene: TRBV12-3/TRBV12-4; J gene: TRBJ1-1; clone size: -; D gene: -; CDR3 protein: CASTDRAGNTEAFF; CDR3 DNA: TGTGCCAGCACCGATAGGGCGGGGAACACTGAAGCTTTCTTT
V gene: TRBV3-1; J gene: TRBJ1-5; clone size: few; D gene: -; CDR3 protein: CASSHRAGINQPQHF; CDR3 DNA: TGTGCCAGCAGCCATCGAGCAGGGATAAATCAGCCCCAGCATTTT
V gene: TRBV12-3/TRBV12-4; J gene: TRBJ2-7; clone size: many; D gene: -; CDR3 protein: CASSPRDFEQYF; CDR3 DNA: TGTGCCAGCAGTCCTCGGGACTTCGAGCAGTACTTC
V gene: TRBV7-2; J gene: TRBJ1-5; clone size: many; D gene: TRBD1; CDR3 protein: CASSKGQGGGQPQHF; CDR3 DNA: TGTGCCAGCAGCAAGGGACAGGGCGGGGGTCAGCCCCAGCATTTT
V gene: TRBV5-5; J gene: TRBJ1-2; clone size: -; D gene: -; CDR3 protein: CASSFQGAGGYTF; CDR3 DNA: TGTGCCAGCAGCTTTCAAGGGGCAGGTGGCTACACCTTC
V gene: TRBV5-6; J gene: TRBJ2-2; clone size: -; D gene: TRBD2; CDR3 protein: CASSLRLAATGELFF; CDR3 DNA: TGTGCCAGCAGCTTGCGGCTAGCGGCCACCGGGGAGCTGTTTTTT
V gene: TRBV29-1; J gene: TRBJ1-1; clone size: -; D gene: -; CDR3 protein: CSVGVTGGGAEAFF; CDR3 DNA: TGCAGCGTCGGCGTAACGGGGGGGGGCGCTGAAGCTTTCTTT
V gene: TRBV12-3/TRBV12-4; J gene: TRBJ1-1; clone size: many; D gene: -; CDR3 protein: CASSPEQPFEAFF; CDR3 DNA: TGTGCCAGCAGCCCCGAACAGCCGTTTGAAGCTTTCTTT
V gene: TRBV20-1; J gene: TRBJ2-5; clone size: many; D gene: -; CDR3 protein: CSASGSWYQETQYF; CDR3 DNA: TGCAGTGCTAGTGGCTCTTGGTACCAAGAGACCCAGTACTTC
V gene: TRBV12-5; J gene: TRBJ2-5; clone size: -; D gene: -; CDR3 protein: CASGLNVGETQYF; CDR3 DNA: TGTGCTAGTGGCCTCAACGTGGGAGAGACCCAGTACTTC
V gene: TRBV6-1; J gene: TRBJ2-5; clone size: many; D gene: -; CDR3 protein: CASSEGAARVGETQYF; CDR3 DNA: TGTGCCAGCAGTGAAGGGGCAGCCAGGGTGGGAGAGACCCAGTACTTC
V gene: TRBV4-1; J gene: TRBJ2-7; clone size: -; D gene: -; CDR3 protein: CASSQDRVWEQYF; CDR3 DNA: TGCGCCAGCAGCCAAGACAGGGTATGGGAGCAGTACTTC
V gene: TRBV6-1; J gene: TRBJ1-1; clone size: many; D gene: -; CDR3 protein: CASSVDYNTEAFF; CDR3 DNA: TGTGCCAGCAGTGTTGACTACAACACTGAAGCTTTCTTT
V gene: TRBV7-6; J gene: TRBJ2-2; clone size: -; D gene: TRBD2; CDR3 protein: CASSLGQIRTSGRAGTGELFF; CDR3 DNA: TGTGCTAGCAGCTTAGGTCAAATCAGGACTAGCGGGAGGGCCGGCACCGGGGAGCTGTTTTTT
V gene: TRBV28; J gene: TRBJ2-6; clone size: many; D gene: -; CDR3 protein: CASFESGANVLTF; CDR3 DNA: TGTGCCAGCTTCGAAAGTGGGGCCAACGTCCTGACTTTC